This T cell receptor (beta chain) was retrieved from a study of response to subunit inactivated influenza vaccine. Findings of the study overall: The authors suggested that few new T cells are recruited per seasonal influenza vaccination.

TCRdb passed the RT-PCR reads through MiXCR, listing each CDR3 protein once. Counted here are 500,000 to 600,000 distinct CDR3 sequences, 10% to 15% occurring once; the ten biggest clones make up around 9.6%. The CDR3 has 13 residues. Trimming removed 4 bases at V and 5 bases at J, with 9 bases between. CDR1 and CDR2 from the germline V gene are LNHDA and SQIVND (reference sequence). On this clonotype: What it recognizes is unknown.

This receptor was obtained from a man aged 45-65 years who received an inactivated influenza vaccine. The sequencing here drew on PBMCs from blood, taken on the day of vaccination. The chain uses TRBV19 and TRBJ2-1, with D unresolved. The CDR3 coding sequence is TGTGCCAGTAGTACTCGGACCGACAATGAGCAGTTCTTC. It yields the protein CASSTRTDNEQFF.